This T cell receptor (beta chain) comes out of a study of T cell responses to AZD1222 COVID-19 vaccine. Note on this clone: What it binds is not known.

Some clones are missing from TCRdb's copy, which holds only in-frame ones; the method was immunoSEQ multiplex PCR. The sample carries around 150,000 clones, around 90% recorded once. Germline loops: CDR1 GTSNPN, CDR2 SVGIG (reference sequence). V trimming: 5 bases; J trimming: 5 bases; junction bases outside the gene matches: 8. CDR3 length: 13 residues. General observations from the study: Repertoire collection took place solely once the T cell response had peaked. Seropositivity was recorded at baseline in only a handful of AZD1222 recipients. Recipients of two AZD1222 doses showed rising Spike-specific TCR breadth and depth.

This sample comprised peripheral blood, obtained 28 days after the second AZD1222 dose. V is TRBV30 and J is TRBJ2-7; 8 positions agree with TRBD1. The clonotype was recovered from an adult who received the AZD1222 COVID-19 vaccine. CDR3: CAWGSGQGDEQYF. The CDR3, as DNA: TGTGCCTGGGGTTCTGGACAGGGAGACGAGCAGTACTTC.